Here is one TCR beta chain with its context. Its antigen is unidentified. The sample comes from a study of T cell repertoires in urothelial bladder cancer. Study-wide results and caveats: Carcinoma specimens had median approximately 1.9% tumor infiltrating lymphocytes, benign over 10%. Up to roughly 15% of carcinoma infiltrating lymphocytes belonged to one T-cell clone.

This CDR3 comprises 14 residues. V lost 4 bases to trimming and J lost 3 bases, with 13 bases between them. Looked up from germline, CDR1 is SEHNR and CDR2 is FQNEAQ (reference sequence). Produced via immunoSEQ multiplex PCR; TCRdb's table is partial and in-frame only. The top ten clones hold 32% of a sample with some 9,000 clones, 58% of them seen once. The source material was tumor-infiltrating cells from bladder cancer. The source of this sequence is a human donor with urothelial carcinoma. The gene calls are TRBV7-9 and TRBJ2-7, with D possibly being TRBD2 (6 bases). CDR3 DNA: TGTGCCAGCAGCTACGGGGGAAACGGCTACGAGCAGTACTTC. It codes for CASSYGGNGYEQYF.